Listed below are T cell receptor beta chains from one sample, sequenced in a study of blood T cells in healthy people across ages. Each CDR3 protein gets one entry after TCRdb re-called the 5' RACE reads with MiXCR. The sample has about 800,000 distinct CDR3 sequences, about 46% seen once. Sequencing was performed on blood. These receptors were taken from an elderly man in good health. Each CDR3 is given with its conserved first and last residue. A D gene is named only where the DNA matches it firmly.

V,D,CDR3
TRBV12-3/TRBV12-4,.,CASSAEGYSNQPQHF
TRBV12-3/TRBV12-4,.,CAGSLGVPPLHF
TRBV6-2/TRBV6-3,.,CAGSHPLETQYF
TRBV5-5,TRBD2,CASSPQGTSNTGELFF
TRBV5-6,.,CASSRTVTQYF
TRBV7-8,.,CASSRANEQFF
TRBV5-1,TRBD1,CASSVGTGEAFF
TRBV7-7,.,CASSSSPSSGNEQFF
TRBV29-1,TRBD1,CSIIEGAGIIDTQYF
TRBV12-3/TRBV12-4,.,CASSLGVIGSTDTQYF
TRBV10-3,.,CAIRETSSAEQFF